This T cell receptor beta chain was sequenced in a study of shared clonotypes between healthy human individuals. About the research overall: The study drew on a couple of women and a few men aged 18 to 49 as donors. Study-wide points: It was only blood that was sampled, and tissue repertoires likely differ.

Replicate sorted-subset PCRs were loaded with roughly 190 ng DNA, about 28,000 T cell genomes. Repertoires were generated with immunoSEQ multiplex PCR, while TCRdb's copy carries only in-frame clones and drops some. In the table there are about 2.4 million clones, 93% of which are singletons. The study drew all its donors from Caucasian adults living in Nashville, Tennessee. Trimming cost V 0 bases and J 5 bases; bases outside gene matches: 5. In germline, CDR1 is SGHKS, CDR2 YYEKEE (reference sequence). This CDR3 region has 17 residues. A note on this clone: Its target is unknown.

This TCR was sampled from a man between 18 and 29 years old in good health. Some clones in this sample may be carry-over from other donors' samples. The chain joins TRBV5-5 to TRBJ2-1, with TRBD2 matching 13 bases. Material: naive CD4+ T cells from PBMCs. The sample's subset: CD45RA+ positively selected. CDR3 DNA: TGTGCCAGCAGCTTGGTCCAACTAGCGGGAGGGAACAATGAGCAGTTCTTC. Its protein product is CASSLVQLAGGNNEQFF. The variable domain in full, with the rest retrieved from reference TRBV5-5 and TRBJ2-1, is DAGVTQSPTHLIKTRGQQVTLRCSPISGHKSVSWYQQVLGQGPQFIFQYYEKEERGRGNFPDRFSARQFPNYSSELNVNALLLGDSALYLCASSLVQLAGGNNEQFFGPGTRLTVL.